The clone carrying this T cell receptor beta chain has only a few counts. These data belong to a study of radiotherapy plus CTLA-4 blockade in lung cancer. The length of the CDR3 is 14 residues. V was pared by 2 bases and J by 5 bases, with 4 bases of the junction left unmatched. Germline loops: CDR1 SGDLS, CDR2 YYNGEE. The protocol was immunoSEQ multiplex PCR, while the TCRdb copy is restricted to in-frame clones and leaves out a portion. The table includes about 49,000 clones, approximately 81% detected once. The TCR was taken from a human donor with non-small cell lung cancer whose response to radiotherapy plus ipilimumab could not be evaluated. This material consisted of peripheral blood, taken from a patient treated with radiotherapy plus ipilimumab. This chain links TRBV9 with TRBJ2-7; 10 bases are shared with TRBD2. CDR3 nucleotide sequence: TGTGCCAGCAGCGTGCGCCTAGCGGGAGACGAGCAGTACTTC. It encodes CASSVRLAGDEQYF.